These 30 T cell receptor beta chains originate from one sample sequenced in a study of cytomegalovirus exposure and HLA in healthy donors. Method: immunoSEQ multiplex PCR; TCRdb's copy keeps in-frame clones and lacks some. The sample gives just under 65,000 clones, about 95% of which show up once; 7% is in the top ten. The sample consisted of PBMCs. Receptor source: a woman aged 18-29 years in good health and CMV-seropositive.

This chain uses TRBV27 with TRBJ2-7; 7 nucleotides match TRBD2. This CDR3 region has 15 residues. From germline, CDR1 is MNHEY and CDR2 SMNVEV (reference sequence). V lost 5 bases to trimming and J lost 6 bases; unmatched junction nucleotides: 13. The CDR3 DNA sequence: TGTGCCAGCAGTCCACCCGGGGCTAGCGGAGTCGAGCAGTACTTC. Amino acids: CASSPPGASGVEQYF.

The chain links TRBV29-1 to TRBJ2-5, with 9 bases lining up with TRBD1. The germline V gene has CDR1 SQVTM and CDR2 ANQGSEA. V lost 5 bases, J lost 5 bases, and 12 bases stayed unmatched. The CDR3 loop spans 15 amino acids. The CDR3 DNA sequence: TGCAGCGTTTTAGGGACAGGGTCGATCTGGGAGACCCAGTACTTC. Translating gives CSVLGTGSIWETQYF.

The CDR3 loop is CASHRAWNEQYF. CDR3 nucleotide sequence: TGTGCCAGCCACAGGGCTTGGAACGAGCAGTACTTC. The chain recombines TRBV6-1 with TRBJ2-7; perhaps TRBD1 as D (6 bases). There are 12 residues in the CDR3. The ends were cut back, 8 bases at V and 5 bases at J, with 13 bases in the middle. Germline CDR1 reads MNHNS; CDR2 reads SASEGT.

V and J are TRBV11-2 and TRBJ2-1, with 10 bases lining up with TRBD1. The CDR3 sequence is 17 residues long. The V gene's germline CDR1 is SGHAT and CDR2 FQNNGV. V shed 2 bases and J 8 bases; nucleotides not matched to a gene: 12. In DNA form, the CDR3 reads TGTGCCAGCAGCTTAACGGCCCTGGGACAGGGGCGACATGAGCAGTTCTTC. It specifies CASSLTALGQGRHEQFF.

CDR3 in amino acids: CAGRTSTNEKLFF. Written as DNA, the CDR3 is TGTGCCGGGAGGACGTCCACTAATGAAAAACTGTTTTTT. The rearrangement links TRBV2 to TRBJ1-4; D is uncertain. Deletions cut 11 bases from V and 2 bases from J, with 12 bases between. This CDR3 is 13 amino acids long. From germline, CDR1 is SNHLY and CDR2 FYNNEI. Full variable domain (remainder filled in from reference TRBV2 and TRBJ1-4): EPEVTQTPSHQVTQMGQEVILRCVPISNHLYFYWYRQILGQKVEFLVSFYNNEISEKSEIFDDQFSVERPDGSNFTLKIRSTKLEDSAMYFCAGRTSTNEKLFFGSGTQLSVL.

This clone turned up a few times. The rearrangement links TRBV28 to TRBJ1-2; 9 nucleotides match TRBD1. With V trimmed by 2 bases and J by 8 bases, 9 bases remained unmatched. CDR1 and CDR2 (germline): MDHEN, SYDVKM. The CDR3 covers 15 residues. The CDR3 bases are TGTGCCAGCAGTTTAAGTACAGGGGGCTCGTTCGGCTACACCTTC. Its protein is CASSLSTGGSFGYTF.

The chain is built from TRBV7-3 and TRBJ2-2; D not resolved. The ends were cut back, 5 bases at V and 1 base at J, with 5 bases in the middle. The CDR3 runs to 13 residues. Germline V gene sequence: CDR1 SGHTA, CDR2 FQGTGA. Here the CDR3 reads CASSQQNTGELFF. The CDR3, as DNA: TGTGCCAGCAGCCAACAGAACACCGGGGAGCTGTTTTTT.

The chain joins TRBV2 to TRBJ1-5; the match to TRBD1 covers 8 bases. The CDR3 sequence is 15 residues long. Per germline, CDR1 SNHLY and CDR2 FYNNEI. V dropped 6 bases and J dropped 2; count of bases not matched to a gene: 6. The CDR3 region has the DNA TGTGCCAGCAGCTGGACAGGGAGTGGCAATCAGCCCCAGCATTTT. Translation: CASSWTGSGNQPQHF. Using reference TRBV2 and TRBJ1-5 for the parts outside the CDR3, the full variable domain is EPEVTQTPSHQVTQMGQEVILRCVPISNHLYFYWYRQILGQKVEFLVSFYNNEISEKSEIFDDQFSVERPDGSNFTLKIRSTKLEDSAMYFCASSWTGSGNQPQHFGDGTRLSIL.

This chain connects TRBV27 to TRBJ2-1, with 7 bases lining up with TRBD2. The CDR3 spans 16 residues. Germline V lookup: CDR1 MNHEY, CDR2 SMNVEV (reference sequence). V dropped 3 bases and J dropped 10; count of bases not matched to a gene: 15. CDR3: CASSLGGTASAPEQFF. The CDR3 DNA sequence: TGTGCCAGCAGTTTGGGAGGGACCGCCTCGGCTCCGGAGCAGTTCTTC.

This clone has just one count. The junction departs from the called germline gene at one end, perhaps through a read error. The V gene is TRBV2, the J gene TRBJ1-2, with TRBD1 as a possible D gene (6 bases). There are 15 residues in the CDR3. In germline, CDR1 is SNHLY, CDR2 FYNNEI. CDR3 DNA: TGTGCCAGCAGGGAAGAGGGGGTTTTTGTCTATGGCTACACCTTC. Amino acids: CASREEGVFVYGYTF.

This chain's CDR3 is CSAIYTDTQYF. The CDR3 DNA follows: TGCAGTGCTATCTATACAGATACGCAGTATTTT. V usage is TRBV20-1 and J usage is TRBJ2-3; D is undetermined. The V gene's germline CDR1 is DFQATT and CDR2 SNEGSKA (reference sequence). The CDR3 has 11 amino acids. With 4 bases removed from V and 3 bases from J, the gap between germline ends came to 5 bases.

The chain joins TRBV5-1 to TRBJ2-7, with 9 bases fitting TRBD2. Germline V gene data show CDR1 as SGHRS and CDR2 as YFSETQ. This CDR3 comprises 15 residues. V lost 1 base and J lost 2; bases outside the gene matches: 4. CDR3 region: CASSLPLAGTYEQYF. The CDR3 bases are TGCGCCAGCAGCTTGCCCCTAGCGGGGACCTACGAGCAGTACTTC.

The V and J genes are TRBV30 and TRBJ2-2, with D possibly being TRBD2 (5 bases). Germline-derived CDR1 and CDR2 are GTSNPN and SVGIG (reference sequence). V was shortened by 4 bases and J by 7 bases, with 10 bases between the two germline ends. The CDR3 extends over 12 amino acids. The CDR3: CAWNEGVGELFF. CDR3 in DNA: TGTGCCTGGAATGAGGGCGTCGGGGAGCTGTTTTTT.

V usage is TRBV4-2 and J usage is TRBJ2-7, with D maybe TRBD2 (5 bases). Trimming removed 4 bases at V and 6 bases at J, with 16 bases between. Looked up from germline, CDR1 is LGHNA and CDR2 is YNFKEQ. There are 14 residues in the CDR3. The CDR3, as DNA: TGTGCCAGCAGCCCCCGAACCGAGGGTGGCGAGCAGTACTTC. Residues: CASSPRTEGGEQYF.

As DNA, the CDR3 is TGTGCCAGCAGCTTAGCGCGTGGCGGGGGGGCCTTCGAGCAGTACTTC. Amino acids: CASSLARGGGAFEQYF. J is TRBJ2-7 and V is TRBV7-2; 9 bases are shared with TRBD2. Germline trimming cut 0 bases from V and 6 bases from J; bases unmatched to any gene: 9. CDR1 is SGHTA and CDR2 is FQGNSA in the germline V gene. The CDR3 contains 16 residues.

This clone was counted a single time. The chain carries TRBV4-2 and TRBJ2-3; 9 bases are a match to TRBD2. CDR1 LGHNA and CDR2 YNFKEQ come from the germline V gene. This CDR3 spans 17 amino acids. V gave up 1 base and J gave up 4 bases; unmatched junction bases: 9. The CDR3 sequence: CASSQAGTSMLSDTQYF. DNA for the CDR3: TGTGCCAGCAGCCAAGCCGGGACTAGCATGCTGTCAGATACGCAGTATTTT.

This clone was detected only once. The chain is built from TRBV6-1 and TRBJ2-1; D may be TRBD2 (5 bases). V gave up 2 bases and J gave up 1 base, with 9 bases separating them. In germline, CDR1 is MNHNS, CDR2 SASEGT. The length of the CDR3 is 15 residues. Here the CDR3 DNA reads TGTGCCAGCAGTGAAATACGGGGATCCTACAATGAGCAGTTCTTC. Protein product: CASSEIRGSYNEQFF.

This clone was counted a single time. The chain is built from TRBV6-5 and TRBJ1-2; D is ambiguous. CDR1 MNHEY and CDR2 SVGAGI come from the germline V gene. Trimming took off 0 bases at V and 8 bases at J, with 13 bases between the two ends. The CDR3 sequence is 14 residues long. CDR3 nucleotide sequence: TGTGCCAGCAGTTACTCTCCGCATCATCAGGGCTACACCTTC. Its protein product is CASSYSPHHQGYTF.

The V call is TRBV27, the J call TRBJ2-2; tentative D call: TRBD2 (6 bases). The CDR3 loop spans 13 amino acids. The V gene lost 5 bases and the J gene lost 8 bases, with 12 bases spanning the gap. Germline V CDR1 and CDR2: MNHEY, SMNVEV (reference sequence). CDR3 loop: CASSRGLRGELFF. DNA for the CDR3: TGTGCCAGCAGTCGGGGGTTGCGAGGGGAGCTGTTTTTT.

This sequence joins TRBV18 and TRBJ2-7, with D maybe TRBD2 (5 bases). V was pared by 0 bases and J by 0 bases, with 12 bases between. The CDR3 length is 16 residues. CDR1 is KGHSH, CDR2 LQKENI, per germline. Here the CDR3 reads CASSPPRDPSSYEQYF. The CDR3 coding sequence is TGTGCCAGCTCACCACCGAGGGATCCGAGCTCCTACGAGCAGTACTTC.

This clone was recorded a few times. V usage is TRBV4-3 and J usage is TRBJ1-4; D ambiguous. The length of the CDR3 is 17 residues. From germline, CDR1 is LGHNA and CDR2 YSLEER. V lost 4 bases and J lost 0, with 15 bases in between. The CDR3 spells CASSPLVTMATNEKLFF. In nucleotides, the CDR3 is TGCGCCAGCAGCCCCCTGGTGACAATGGCAACTAATGAAAAACTGTTTTTT.

The gene calls are TRBV29-1 and TRBJ2-1, with 7 bases lining up with TRBD2. The ends lost 4 bases at V and 6 bases at J; junction bases unmatched: 9. CDR1 is SQVTM and CDR2 is ANQGSEA in the germline V gene. The CDR3 sequence is 14 residues long. CDR3 bases: TGCAGCGTTGCACTAGCGCCGTATGGCAATGAGCAGTTCTTC. Translation gives CSVALAPYGNEQFF.

J is TRBJ2-7 and V is TRBV6-6; a possible D gene is TRBD1 (5 bases). The germline V gene has CDR1 MNHNY and CDR2 SVGAGI (reference sequence). There are 16 residues in the CDR3. Trimming removed 7 bases at V and 6 bases at J, with 25 bases between. The CDR3 region has the DNA TGTGCCAGCATCTCAAAGGGGCGCCAGTCCTTTTCCGAGCAGTACTTC. It specifies CASISKGRQSFSEQYF.

This clone was counted once. This chain joins TRBV4-3 and TRBJ1-1; D is uncertain. Germline V gene data show CDR1 as LGHNA and CDR2 as YSLEER. With 2 bases removed from V and 1 base from J, the gap between germline ends came to 8 bases. The CDR3 consists of 14 residues. CDR3 in DNA: TGCGCCAGCAGCCAACTTACGAGGAACACTGAAGCTTTCTTT. It is translated as CASSQLTRNTEAFF.

V usage is TRBV7-2 and J usage is TRBJ2-5; 9 nucleotides align to TRBD1. The V segment lost 1 base and the J segment 5 bases; nucleotides outside the gene matches: 5. The CDR3 loop spans 15 amino acids. Germline-derived CDR1 and CDR2 are SGHTA and FQGNSA. CDR3 sequence reads: CASSLVGQGSETQYF. The CDR3 coding sequence is TGTGCCAGCAGCTTAGTGGGACAGGGTAGTGAGACCCAGTACTTC.

This clone was seen only once. V is TRBV6-6 and J is TRBJ2-7, with D possibly TRBD1 on 5 matching bases. CDR1 is MNHNY, CDR2 SVGAGI, per germline (reference sequence). The CDR3 is made up of 14 amino acids. V was shortened by 5 bases and J by 5 bases, with 16 bases between the two germline ends. This CDR3 reads CASSQATRADEQYF. In DNA form, the CDR3 reads TGTGCCAGCAGTCAAGCAACCAGGGCCGACGAGCAGTACTTC.

This clone has only one observation. The chain is built from TRBV18 and TRBJ1-1, with 7 bases aligning to TRBD1. Trimming at V came to 6 bases and at J to 5 bases, leaving 9 bases not matched to a gene. There are 14 residues in the CDR3. CDR1 and CDR2 from the germline V gene are KGHSH and LQKENI. The CDR3 reads CASSTSPGGTEAFF. DNA for the CDR3: TGTGCCAGCTCGACAAGTCCAGGGGGGACTGAAGCTTTCTTT.

This chain links TRBV11-1 with TRBJ2-7; no reliable D call. Per the germline V gene, CDR1 is SGHAT and CDR2 is FQDESV (reference sequence). The CDR3 is made up of 14 amino acids. Trimming took off 0 bases at V and 6 bases at J, with 12 bases between the two ends. The DNA of the CDR3 is TGTGCCAGCAGCTTAGCGGCAGAATTAAGCGAGCAGTACTTC. Translation: CASSLAAELSEQYF.

The V and J genes are TRBV2 and TRBJ2-7; 9 bases are a match to TRBD1. The CDR3 consists of 16 residues. Trimming took 4 bases from V and 6 from J; bases not matched to a gene: 13. Germline loops: CDR1 SNHLY, CDR2 FYNNEI. The DNA for the CDR3 is TGTGCCAGCAGTGTTTCGGGACAGGGCTTTTCGGGCGAGCAGTACTTC. Protein product: CASSVSGQGFSGEQYF.

The genes are TRBV9 and TRBJ2-3; D is possibly TRBD2 (5 bases). Germline lookup yields CDR1 SGDLS and CDR2 YYNGEE. Trimming removed 0 bases at V and 4 bases at J, with 6 bases between. The CDR3 extends over 13 amino acids. The CDR3 reads CASSVEGADTQYF. CDR3 coding DNA: TGTGCCAGCAGCGTAGAGGGAGCAGATACGCAGTATTTT.